This T cell receptor (beta chain) was observed in a study of T cell repertoires in cytomegalovirus infection. Turning to the study itself: Well-studied HLA-B-restricted epitopes and recently identified HLA-C-restricted epitopes of CMV were both used in the study. Matching HLA type, along with CMV infection, was indicated by public TCR beta signatures. Notes on the study in general: Identification of carriers of CMV plus the relevant HLA was performed using cumulative public TCR beta family frequency. Across the ex vivo response, the dominant clonotypes were HLA-C-restricted CMV-specific TCR beta clonotypes.

A single record per CDR3 protein comes from TCRdb applying MiXCR to the reads. The data show about 770,000 distinct CDR3 sequences, with 29% seen just once and around 13% held by the top ten. This clonotype was found many times. Its antigen is not identified. V was cut by 3 bases and J by 0 bases, with 15 bases left in between. The CDR3 loop spans 16 amino acids. Germline assignment: CDR1 SEHNR and CDR2 FQNEAQ (reference sequence). Material: cultured CD8+ T cells from PBMCs, obtained from culture after CMV antigen stimulation. The J gene is TRBJ2-7, the V gene TRBV7-9, with D perhaps TRBD1 (6 bases). The TCR originated in a human donor in good health (CMV status not recorded). Some clones in this sample may be carry-over from other donors' samples. CDR3 in DNA: TGTGCCAGCAGCTTCCCCCGACAGGAGAGCTCCTACGAGCAGTACTTC. Residues: CASSFPRQESSYEQYF.